Presented here are 23 T cell receptor beta chains from one specimen sequenced in a study of T-cell reconstitution after alpha-beta-depleted transplantation in children. Unique molecular identifiers were used in preparing the TCRbeta library. TCRdb reprocessed the PCR reads with MiXCR, giving one entry per CDR3 protein. The repertoire has roughly 200,000 distinct CDR3 sequences, approximately 8.4% of them found once; the top ten carry approximately 34%. This specimen was PBMCs, mostly from graft donor cells, taken 360 days after TCRalphabeta/CD19-depleted stem cell transplant. These TCRs come from a male patient between 2 and 9 years old who had a stem cell transplant for acute myeloid leukemia, so the T cells may come from the graft donor.

This clonotype was counted only a few times. This chain connects TRBV20-1 to TRBJ2-7, with a weak D call TRBD1 (6 bases). The CDR3 is 12 amino acids. Germline CDR1 and CDR2: DFQATT and SNEGSKA (reference sequence). The germline V and J ends were trimmed by 3 bases and 3 bases, with 9 bases remaining between them. CDR3 in amino acids: CSASGDNYEQYF. For the CDR3, the DNA is TGCAGTGCTAGCGGGGACAACTACGAGCAGTACTTC.

As concerns this clonotype: Possible read error: a much larger clone is one base away. This chain uses TRBV3-1 with TRBJ1-1; D may be TRBD1 (6 bases). In germline, CDR1 is LGHDT, CDR2 YNNKEL (reference sequence). The CDR3 extends over 11 amino acids. Trimming took 8 bases from V and 8 from J, leaving 12 bases between them. CDR3 amino acids: CASCPQGEAFF. The CDR3 DNA reads TGTGCCAGCTGTCCTCAGGGGGAAGCTTTCTTT.

V usage is TRBV20-1 and J usage is TRBJ1-2; the match to TRBD1 covers 7 bases. The CDR3 contains 14 residues. Per germline, CDR1 DFQATT and CDR2 SNEGSKA (reference sequence). Trimming at V came to 6 bases and at J to 3 bases, leaving 10 bases not matched to a gene. The CDR3 is CSAPPRQGDYGYTF. In DNA form, the CDR3 reads TGCAGTGCCCCCCCGCGGCAGGGGGACTATGGCTACACCTTC.

There are a few counts of this clonotype. The chain combines TRBV27 with TRBJ1-4; D possibly corresponds to TRBD1 (5 bases). V was clipped by 1 base and J by 2 bases, with 8 bases between them. Germline CDR1 and CDR2: MNHEY and SMNVEV (reference sequence). There are 15 residues in the CDR3. CDR3 sequence (DNA): TGTGCCAGCAGTTTATTAAAGGGGACTAATGAAAAACTGTTTTTT. Its translation: CASSLLKGTNEKLFF. Using reference TRBV27 and TRBJ1-4 for the parts outside the CDR3, the full variable domain is EAQVTQNPRYLITVTGKKLTVTCSQNMNHEYMSWYRQDPGLGLRQIYYSMNVEVTDKGDVPEGYKVSRKEKRNFPLILESPSPNQTSLYFCASSLLKGTNEKLFFGSGTQLSVL.

The gene calls are TRBV28 and TRBJ2-1; 8 positions agree with TRBD2. The CDR3 length is 15 residues. With 6 bases clipped from V and 9 bases from J, the junction kept 13 bases outside the gene matches. Germline V CDR1 and CDR2: MDHEN, SYDVKM. The DNA for the CDR3 is TGTGCCAGCAGCATAAGGGGACTAGAGTTCGGTGAGCAGTTCTTC. Encoded protein: CASSIRGLEFGEQFF.

The chain joins TRBV19 to TRBJ2-5, with D perhaps TRBD1 (6 bases). In germline, CDR1 is LNHDA, CDR2 SQIVND (reference sequence). Trimming stripped 0 bases from V and 9 bases from J, with 14 bases between. This CDR3 comprises 14 residues. The CDR3: CASSIENRVRAQYF. The CDR3 nucleotides read TGTGCCAGTAGTATAGAGAACAGGGTTCGGGCCCAGTACTTC.

This clonotype came up many times. This chain links TRBV7-9 with TRBJ2-3; 11 bases are shared with TRBD2. V gave up 2 bases and J gave up 0 bases; unmatched junction bases: 1. The CDR3 length is 16 residues. The germline CDR1 and CDR2 sequences are SEHNR and FQNEAQ (reference sequence). CDR3 sequence reads: CASSLTSGGSTDTQYF. In DNA, the CDR3 is TGTGCCAGCAGCTTAACTAGCGGGGGAAGCACAGATACGCAGTATTTT.

The chain has TRBV6-6 and TRBJ1-1, with D hard to call. V dropped 0 bases and J dropped 3 bases, with 5 bases sitting between them. Germline values: CDR1 MNHNY, CDR2 SVGAGI (reference sequence). There are 13 residues in the CDR3. The CDR3 DNA reads TGTGCCAGCAGTTACTCGAAACACACTGAAGCTTTCTTT. As protein: CASSYSKHTEAFF.

The table lists this clonotype with many counts. This chain joins TRBV7-3 and TRBJ1-1; D is uncertain. This CDR3 has 13 residues. V was pared by 1 base and J by 6 bases, with 9 bases between. The V gene's germline CDR1 is SGHTA and CDR2 FQGTGA. This chain's CDR3 is CASSLNRWAEAFF. The CDR3 DNA follows: TGTGCCAGCAGCTTAAATAGGTGGGCTGAAGCTTTCTTT. The whole variable domain, remainder taken from reference TRBV7-3 and TRBJ1-1, is GAGVSQTPSNKVTEKGKYVELRCDPISGHTALYWYRQSLGQGPEFLIYFQGTGAADDSGLPNDRFFAVRPEGSVSTLKIQRTERGDSAVYLCASSLNRWAEAFFGQGTRLTVV.

The V and J genes are TRBV15 and TRBJ1-6; perhaps TRBD1 as D (5 bases). Germline-derived CDR1 and CDR2 are LNHNV and YYDKDF (reference sequence). CDR3 size: 15 residues. The V end was cut by 1 base, the J end by 8 bases, with 12 bases between. The CDR3 bases are TGTGCCACCAGCAGAGCGCGGGTCAGGGATTCACCCCTCCACTTT. Translation: CATSRARVRDSPLHF.

A few counts support this clonotype. V gene TRBV7-9 combines with J gene TRBJ1-1; 9 bases line up with TRBD1. Unmatched junction bases numbered 4, after V lost 1 base and J lost 10 bases. Per the germline V gene, CDR1 is SEHNR and CDR2 is FQNEAQ (reference sequence). This CDR3 region has 13 residues. The CDR3 nucleotides are TGTGCCAGCAGCTTAGGGACAGGGGAAGCAGCTTTCTTT. Amino acids: CASSLGTGEAAFF.

This sequence joins TRBV6-6 and TRBJ2-5; D unresolved. The CDR3 is 12 residues long. V lost 8 bases, J lost 6 bases, and 13 bases lay in between. Germline CDR1 reads MNHNY; CDR2 reads SVGAGI (reference sequence). The CDR3: CASRSPEKTQYF. CDR3 DNA: TGTGCCAGCCGATCCCCTGAGAAGACCCAGTACTTC.

This clonotype was counted ten times or more. The genes are TRBV6-2 or TRBV6-3 and TRBJ2-3, with 9 bases fitting TRBD1. The germline V gene has CDR1 MNHEY and CDR2 SVGEGT. This CDR3 spans 21 amino acids. V was clipped by 0 bases and J by 7 bases; unmatched bases: 23. CDR3 region: CASSYSSEWTNPGQGLYTQYF. For the CDR3, the DNA is TGTGCCAGCAGTTACTCGTCGGAGTGGACCAACCCGGGACAGGGTTTATATACGCAGTATTTT.

This clonotype was counted at least ten times. The chain carries TRBV20-1 and TRBJ2-5, with D tentatively TRBD2 (6 bases). CDR3 size: 14 residues. Trimming removed 1 base at V and 2 bases at J, with 11 bases between. In germline, CDR1 is DFQATT, CDR2 SNEGSKA (reference sequence). Written as DNA, the CDR3 is TGCAGTGCTAGAGCGGGAGTCGGGCAAGAGACCCAGTACTTC. Translated: CSARAGVGQETQYF.

Ten or more counts support this clonotype. V gene TRBV29-1 combines with J gene TRBJ2-5; D is unclear. V lost 7 bases and J lost 7, with 4 bases in between. CDR1 and CDR2 (germline): SQVTM, ANQGSEA. This CDR3 has 8 residues. The CDR3 nucleotides read TGCAGCGGAGGGACCCAGTACTTC. It yields the protein CSGGTQYF.

This clonotype was observed a few times. The CDR3 spells CATHGGNKETQYF. The CDR3, as DNA: TGTGCCACCCATGGGGGCAACAAAGAGACCCAGTACTTC. The rearrangement uses TRBV28 and TRBJ2-5; possibly TRBD1 for D (6 bases). There are 13 residues in the CDR3. The V end lost 10 bases, the J end lost 3 bases, and 15 bases lay between the germline ends. The germline V gene encodes CDR1 MDHEN and CDR2 SYDVKM.

As regards this clonotype: At one of its ends the junction is not consistent with the germline gene, which may arise from a read error. This chain links TRBV12-3 or TRBV12-4 with TRBJ2-1; maybe TRBD1 (6 bases). This CDR3 has 18 residues. This chain's CDR3 is CTSSSSGPPQGSYNEQFF. DNA for the CDR3: TGTACCAGCAGCTCGTCCGGCCCCCCACAGGGCTCCTACAATGAGCAGTTCTTC.

This clonotype was counted only a few times. The chain employs TRBV29-1 and TRBJ2-1; D unresolved. CDR3 length: 15 amino acids. V lost 3 bases and J 5 bases, leaving 17 bases between the germline ends. CDR1 is SQVTM and CDR2 is ANQGSEA in the germline V gene. In nucleotides, the CDR3 is TGCAGCGTTGAGGACCCTCTACCTCTTGACAATGAGCAGTTCTTC. It specifies CSVEDPLPLDNEQFF.

This clonotype came up many times. V and J are TRBV7-9 and TRBJ2-1; TRBD2 matches 7 bases. V was clipped by 5 bases and J by 7 bases; unmatched bases: 2. The germline CDR1 and CDR2 sequences are SEHNR and FQNEAQ (reference sequence). The CDR3 covers 12 residues. CDR3 in amino acids: CASSRGGNEQFF. The DNA of the CDR3 is TGTGCCAGCAGCCGCGGGGGTAATGAGCAGTTCTTC.

The chain links TRBV6-1 to TRBJ1-1, with TRBD1 matching 10 bases. The CDR3 length is 15 residues. V lost 6 bases to trimming and J lost 2 bases; unmatched junction nucleotides: 6. Germline CDR1 reads MNHNS; CDR2 reads SASEGT. This CDR3 reads CASRSTTGGNTEAFF. CDR3 in DNA: TGTGCCAGCAGATCTACGACAGGGGGCAACACTGAAGCTTTCTTT.

This clonotype occurred a few times. The rearrangement links TRBV25-1 to TRBJ1-2; tentatively, D is TRBD1 (5 bases). Between the trimmed V and J ends, which lost 6 bases and 0 bases, there was a span of 20 bases. The CDR3 contains 17 residues. Germline V gene lookup returns CDR1 MGHDK and CDR2 SYGVNS. The CDR3: CASSGEGYREANYGYTF. DNA of the CDR3: TGTGCCAGCAGCGGAGAGGGGTATAGGGAGGCTAACTATGGCTACACCTTC.

This clonotype appeared many times. V gene TRBV11-2 combines with J gene TRBJ1-5; D might be TRBD1 (6 bases). The CDR3 sequence is 15 residues long. Germline CDR1 is SGHAT and CDR2 is FQNNGV. V gave up 5 bases and J gave up 5 bases, with 16 bases separating them. The CDR3 sequence is CASSKQGLPYQPQHF. The CDR3 nucleotides are TGTGCCAGCAGCAAACAGGGATTGCCCTATCAGCCCCAGCATTTT.

Turning to this clonotype: No DNA is shown, since the ends of the CDR3 on it are uncertain; the CDR3 is the one TCRdb lists. V is TRBV7-2 and J is TRBJ2-1; the table's D call of TRBD1 was not tested on the DNA. The length of the CDR3 is 14 amino acids, counting both ends. Per germline, CDR1 SGHTA and CDR2 FQGNSA. The CDR3 protein is CASSSSDNYNEQFF.